This T cell receptor beta chain stems from a study of CD8 T cells in ankylosing spondylitis. Study-level findings and limits: Blood of patients with ankylosing spondylitis appeared to be characterized by a TCR beta motif of eight highly homologous variants. Earlier authors reported some of these motif variants in reactive arthritis synovial fluid and blood. According to the report, clones linked to the disease were significantly enriched in matched synovial fluid samples taken from ankylosing spondylitis patients. CD8+ by phenotype, disease-linked clones were relatively rare in peripheral blood.

This clonotype was counted many times. Its antigen is unidentified. Germline CDR1 and CDR2: DFQATT and SNEGSKA (reference sequence). V shed 5 bases and J shed 2 bases, with 9 bases lying between them. The CDR3 is made up of 12 amino acids. Using quantitative 5'-RACE with molecular barcodes, the authors made TCR beta libraries. TCRdb re-analysed the 5' RACE reads in MiXCR, keeping a single row per CDR3 protein. The data contain 670,000 or so distinct CDR3 sequences, under 20% of them singletons. Source material: blood, either unsorted or a sorted T cell fraction (not recorded which). The TCR sequence derives from a male donor with ankylosing spondylitis. The V gene is TRBV20-1, the J gene TRBJ2-5; D not certain. This chain's CDR3 is CSARTLQETQYF. CDR3 DNA: TGCAGTGCTCGCACCCTACAAGAGACCCAGTACTTC.